The sequence of this T cell receptor (beta chain) was determined in a study of low-dose radiotherapy and immunotherapy resistance in tumors (dated by TCRdb to 2022 to 2024). For context, the study as a whole: Patients in Cohort 1 were given 0.5 Gy per fraction every 2 weeks, and the prescribed total PTV dose was 6.5 Gy. In Cohort 2, 1 Gy per fraction was delivered every two weeks, for a total of 13 Gy over 26 weeks. Nivolumab was administered intravenously as a 240 mg flat dose every two weeks, and ipilimumab was administered intravenously at 1 mg/kg every six weeks. Cyclophosphamide 200 mg/m2 was administered intravenously every two weeks, one day before each radiation and immunotherapy administration. Aspirin 300 mg was taken orally once daily by patients for four cycles, starting on cycle 1 day 1. Trial participants were not randomized into treatment groups. Eight patients were included in the translational analysis: three from the first dose cohort and the first five from the second dose cohort.

This clonotype was observed a few times. What this receptor recognizes is not known. Per-base qualities were not stored, and no clone one base away is much larger. Per the germline V gene, MDHEN is the CDR1 and SYDVKM is the CDR2. V sheds 6 bases and J sheds 4 bases, leaving 18 bases between their ends. Inclusive of the bounding cysteine and phenylalanine, the CDR3 is 15 residues long. The sequence is cut down to CDR3 DNA, 45 bases in frame from base 1. First-strand cDNA was synthesized with Superscript III and a set of TRAV- and TRBV-specific primers, covering both TCRalpha and TCRbeta chains. TCRs were amplified with Phusion for 15 to 20 PCR cycles, with a constant-region primer paired with the adapter attached to the V primers. Isolated mRNA was amplified with the MessageAmp II aRNA Amplification Kit, using an approximately 17-hour in vitro transcription at 37°C. mRNA for TCR sequencing was isolated with the Dynabeads mRNA DIRECT Purification Kit. Indexed Illumina adapters were added in a second Phusion PCR of about 26 cycles, and the PCR products were purified with AMPure XP beads. The paper's processing steps were these. Using custom Perl scripts, TCR sequences that encoded the same protein were pooled, out-of-frame sequences were dropped, and the abundance of each clonotype was calculated. Any TCR sequence backed by just one read was left out of the analysis. Repertoire metrics included Shannon entropy, Gini index, clonality, richness, and frequency of TCRs shared between repertoires. Clones were called with MiXCR by TCRdb after fastp trimmed the public reads at Q25, and only in-frame beta chains were retained. Each entry is one CDR3 protein sequence, shown with its most common DNA and genes. The V and J calls and clone size come from TCRdb's table, not from the authors' own analysis. Recorded for this sample are about 6,600 distinct CDR3 sequences; roughly 58% of them occurred a single time. The biggest ten clones account for roughly an eighth of the sample.

Donors were enrolled in RACIN, a single-arm phase I dose-escalation trial in which nivolumab, ipilimumab, aspirin, low-dose cyclophosphamide and low-dose radiotherapy were combined. Eligible patients had advanced, TIL-negative solid tumors. This receptor chain uses TRBV28 and TRBJ1-1; the D gene cannot be named for sure. The clonotype comes from a human donor with advanced metastatic prostate, ovarian, gallbladder or colorectal cancer (not recorded which). This table probably holds off-target reads from a library built for another chain. The CDR3 sequence is CASSTMGYPSTEAFF. The DNA sequence is TGTGCCAGCAGCACCATGGGATATCCGAGCACTGAAGCTTTCTTT.